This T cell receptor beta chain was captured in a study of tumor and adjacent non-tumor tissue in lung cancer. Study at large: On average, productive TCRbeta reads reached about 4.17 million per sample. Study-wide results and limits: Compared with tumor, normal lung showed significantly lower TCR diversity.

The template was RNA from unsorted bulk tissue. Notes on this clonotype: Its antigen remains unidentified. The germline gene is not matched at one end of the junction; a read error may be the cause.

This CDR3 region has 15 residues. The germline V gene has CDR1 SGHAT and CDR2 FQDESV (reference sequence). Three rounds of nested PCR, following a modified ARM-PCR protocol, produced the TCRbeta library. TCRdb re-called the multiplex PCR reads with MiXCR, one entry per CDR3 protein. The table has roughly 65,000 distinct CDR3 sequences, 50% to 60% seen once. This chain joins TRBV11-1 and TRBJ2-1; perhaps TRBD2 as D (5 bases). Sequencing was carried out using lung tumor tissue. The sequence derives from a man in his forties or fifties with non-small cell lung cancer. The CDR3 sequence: CAGSLDGLGHNEQFF. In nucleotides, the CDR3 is TGTGCCGGCAGCTTGGACGGACTGGGCCACAATGAGCAGTTCTTC.